This TCR beta chain originates from a study of cytomegalovirus exposure and HLA in healthy donors. The study, taken as a whole, reports: Sequencing probably produced one cluster of sequence variants that were highly shared. A later analysis reportedly found fewer N-insertions in an Asian-associated ancestry cluster than the approximately 670-donor mean.

V gave up 3 bases and J gave up 2 bases; unmatched junction bases: 5. CDR1 is MGHRA and CDR2 is YSYEKL in the germline V gene. There are 16 residues in the CDR3. This clone was recorded a few times. Its target is not known. The PCR made use of 60 Vbeta and 13 Jbeta primers. The assay was immunoSEQ multiplex PCR, and TCRdb's table has in-frame clones only and misses some. The sample includes about 98,000 clones, roughly 80% of them seen just once. This receptor was identified in a man between 60 and 75 years old in good health and CMV-seropositive. The sample comprised PBMCs. The chain is built from TRBV4-1 and TRBJ2-7; 12 positions agree with TRBD2. This CDR3 is CASSQQLAGGTYEQYF. The DNA for the CDR3 is TGCGCCAGCAGCCAGCAACTAGCGGGGGGAACCTACGAGCAGTACTTC.